Here is one T cell receptor beta chain with its context. Its antigen remains unknown. These data come from a study of T cell repertoires in cytomegalovirus infection. As for the study in general: Shared public TCR beta signatures pointed to both CMV infection and a matching HLA type.

Findings of the study overall: The ex vivo response showed dominance by HLA-C-restricted CMV-specific TCR beta clonotypes. Cumulated frequencies of public TCR beta families served to identify carriers of CMV plus the relevant HLA.

CDR3 length equals 17 residues. Germline assignment: CDR1 SGHRS and CDR2 YFSETQ. V dropped 0 bases and J dropped 0 bases, with 15 bases sitting between them. Each CDR3 protein gets one entry after TCRdb re-called the reads with MiXCR. The sample carries 740,000 or so distinct CDR3 sequences, about a third recorded once. The receptor was derived from a human donor in good health (CMV status not recorded). Some clones in this sample may be carry-over from other donors' samples. Sequencing was done on a sample of PBMCs. This rearrangement joins TRBV5-1 to TRBJ1-2, with D perhaps matching TRBD1 (6 bases). The CDR3 DNA follows: TGCGCCAGCAGCTTGGATCACAGGGTCGCATCTAACTATGGCTACACCTTC. This encodes CASSLDHRVASNYGYTF.